This record covers a single T cell receptor beta chain. This entry belongs to a study of T cell changes during pregnancy in multiple sclerosis. This CDR3 contains 14 residues. Germline lookup yields CDR1 SGHNT and CDR2 YENEEA. The V end was cut by 6 bases, the J end by 0 bases, with 8 bases between. The data were produced by immunoSEQ multiplex PCR, yet TCRdb's version contains in-frame clones alone and is incomplete. The sample has approximately 40,000 clones, around 90% seen once. The receptor was derived from a female donor with multiple sclerosis, enrolled in a pregnancy study. The J gene is TRBJ2-2, the V gene TRBV11-3, with a tentative D call TRBD2 (5 bases). Sample: CD4+ T cells from peripheral blood mononuclear cells, taken before pregnancy. CDR3 protein: CASSHGTNTGELFF. CDR3 nucleotides: TGTGCCAGCAGTCACGGGACGAACACCGGGGAGCTGTTTTTT.